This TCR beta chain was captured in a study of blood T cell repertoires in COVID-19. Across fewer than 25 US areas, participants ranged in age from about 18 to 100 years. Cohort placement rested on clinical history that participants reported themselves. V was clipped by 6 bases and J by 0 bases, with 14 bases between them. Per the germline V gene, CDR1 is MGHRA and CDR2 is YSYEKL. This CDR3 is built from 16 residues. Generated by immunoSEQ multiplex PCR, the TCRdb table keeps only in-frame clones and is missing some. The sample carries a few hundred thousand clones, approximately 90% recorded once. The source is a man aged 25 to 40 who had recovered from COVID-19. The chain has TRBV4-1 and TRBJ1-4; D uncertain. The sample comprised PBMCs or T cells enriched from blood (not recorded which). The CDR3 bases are TGCGCCAGCAGTCCTCAGGAGGAGACAACTAATGAAAAACTGTTTTTT. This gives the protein CASSPQEETTNEKLFF.